This entry features one TCR beta chain sequence. Its antigen is not yet known. At one end the junction does not follow the germline gene, possibly because of a read error. This record belongs to a study of beta chain features in type 1 diabetes (dated by TCRdb to between 2018 and 2020). Turning to the overall study: Mean age, gender distribution, total cell number and subset yield did not differ between patients and healthy donors. A total of around 110,000,000 sorted cells were examined across all samples, and a strong correlation was observed between cell number per subset and RNA yield. In the study, recently diagnosed type 1 diabetes patients and matched healthy donors were compared on the TCRB repertoires of their sorted circulating CD4+ T cell subsets. Regulatory and stem cell-like memory subsets were obtained from only 8 patients and roughly eight healthy donors, while naive and central memory subsets were obtained from all 30 or so donors.

All of the isolated RNA was reverse transcribed with the High Capacity cDNA Reverse Transcription Kit, so expressed TCRB transcripts were sequenced. Deep immunoSEQ sequencing was performed on naive, central memory and regulatory T cell samples, with an average of around 3.4 million total reads per sample. After sorted cells were lysed in RLT buffer, RNA was extracted with DNase-treated RNeasy Micro or Mini kits, with the choice depending on cell number. To prevent cross-contamination, each cell subset was processed individually, whereas patient and healthy donor samples were processed jointly. The immunoSEQ multiplex PCR was used to amplify TCRB sequences from cDNA, generating 87-bp fragments that spanned the CDR3 region. Amplicons were sequenced on the Illumina HiSeq platform. The original pipeline was this. Synthetic template baselines were used to correct PCR bias computationally, reads within Hamming distance 2 were collapsed together, and singletons that could not be merged were discarded. Reads were aligned against IMGT so that V, D and J genes, CDR3 length and insertions or deletions at six rearrangement sites could be assigned. Within each subset, clonotype counts were normalized to sorted cell number, after which true diversity and Gini coefficients were computed with the tcR R package. The overlap coefficient, calculated on TCRB nucleotide sequences, was used to quantify repertoire sharing. Out-of-frame TCRB sequences from naive cells were analyzed as a proxy for the pre-selection repertoire. Held by TCRdb, this immuneACCESS table contains in-frame sequences only and omits some clones. Under half of the omission traces to an unresolved V gene where checked; the cause of the rest is unknown. That table supplies the V and J calls and clone size; D and trimming were determined from the DNA. The sample yields some 700,000 clones; under 15% were counted once. The ten largest clonotypes hold less than 0.025% of the sample.

From each donor, a single peripheral blood sample of 100 to 150 mL on average was drawn into heparinised tubes. Naive, central memory, regulatory and stem cell-like memory CD4+ T cells were sorted on a BD FACSAria II using a panel including CD45RO, CCR7, CD25, CD127, CD95 and CD27. A purity above 98% was achieved for all sorted populations. PBMCs were separated immediately by Lymphoprep density gradient centrifugation and were stained directly, without being cultured. To minimize batch effects, samples were stained and sorted in pairs, one healthy donor with one patient per experiment. Overall study outcomes, separate from this receptor: Type 1 diabetes patients showed a moderate but significant shortening of TCRB CDR3 length in all four CD4+ subsets. Fewer insertions and more nucleotide deletions at VDJ recombination sites were observed in patients with type 1 diabetes, implying thymic rearrangement abnormalities. Because the HLA sub-analyses included only small numbers of individuals, any influence of HLA type on TCRB rearrangement was left unresolved. Naive, central memory and regulatory TCRB repertoires appeared to be more alike among patients than among healthy donors. Because cDNA was sequenced instead of genomic DNA, activated cells with high expression could be over-represented, although the groups did not differ in activation or CD3 levels. Shorter templates might have been favored by PCR, but patient and control samples were amplified and corrected together, so both groups would have been affected equally by any skew.

Including cysteine and phenylalanine, the CDR3 has 12 amino acids. Kept here is only the CDR3 DNA, which spans 36 bases and is read in frame from base 1. In the germline V gene (reference sequence), CDR1 corresponds to SEHNR and CDR2 to FQNEAQ. The specimen was naive CD4+ T cells from blood. The sample's cell subset or site, from its label and the paper: true naive CD4+ T cells. This TCR was recovered from a young man with type 1 diabetes. In this chain, TRBV7-9 is recombined with TRBJ1-1; 5 matching bases give a weak D call of TRBD1. DNA sequence: TGTGCCAGCAGCTCCGAACTATTACAGGCCTCTTTT. The encoded protein is CASSSELLQASF.